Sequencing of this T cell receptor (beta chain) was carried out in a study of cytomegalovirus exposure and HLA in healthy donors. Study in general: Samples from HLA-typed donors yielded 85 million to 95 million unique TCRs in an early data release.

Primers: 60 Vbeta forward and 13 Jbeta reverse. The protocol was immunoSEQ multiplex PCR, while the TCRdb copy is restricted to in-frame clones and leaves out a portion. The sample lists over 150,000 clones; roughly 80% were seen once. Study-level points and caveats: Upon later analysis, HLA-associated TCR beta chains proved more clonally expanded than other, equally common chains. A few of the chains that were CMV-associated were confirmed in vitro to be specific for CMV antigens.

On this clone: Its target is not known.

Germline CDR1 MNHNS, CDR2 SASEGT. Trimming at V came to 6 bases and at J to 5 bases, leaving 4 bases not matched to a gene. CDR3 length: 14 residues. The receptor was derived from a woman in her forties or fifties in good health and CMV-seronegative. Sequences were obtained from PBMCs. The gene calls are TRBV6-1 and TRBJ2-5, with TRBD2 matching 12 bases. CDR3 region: CASRPLAGGETQYF. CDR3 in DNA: TGTGCCAGCAGACCCCTAGCGGGGGGGGAGACCCAGTACTTC.